This record covers a single T cell receptor beta chain. Its antigen remains unknown. The protocol was immunoSEQ multiplex PCR, while the TCRdb copy is restricted to in-frame clones and leaves out a portion. The sample gives about 59,000 clones, around four fifths of which show up once; more than 4% is in the top ten. These data are taken from a study of Tregs in tolerant kidney transplant recipients. Unstimulated Tregs (CD4+CD25+CD127-) and CD4+CD25- non-Tregs were sorted from PBMCs. The CDR3 consists of 15 residues. V lost 0 bases to trimming and J lost 3 bases; unmatched junction nucleotides: 3. Germline V gene data show CDR1 as SGHDT and CDR2 as YYEEEE. Study-level findings and limits: Activated donor B cell expansion appeared to reveal the most relevant donor-specific TCRbeta repertoire. The small number of patients limits these findings pending further validation.

This TCR derives from a human donor in good health. The source material was CD4+ T cells from blood. This chain joins TRBV5-6 and TRBJ1-5; 7 bases match TRBD1. CDR3 sequence (DNA): TGTGCCAGCAGCTTGGGGACAGGTCACAATCAGCCCCAGCATTTT. This translates into CASSLGTGHNQPQHF.